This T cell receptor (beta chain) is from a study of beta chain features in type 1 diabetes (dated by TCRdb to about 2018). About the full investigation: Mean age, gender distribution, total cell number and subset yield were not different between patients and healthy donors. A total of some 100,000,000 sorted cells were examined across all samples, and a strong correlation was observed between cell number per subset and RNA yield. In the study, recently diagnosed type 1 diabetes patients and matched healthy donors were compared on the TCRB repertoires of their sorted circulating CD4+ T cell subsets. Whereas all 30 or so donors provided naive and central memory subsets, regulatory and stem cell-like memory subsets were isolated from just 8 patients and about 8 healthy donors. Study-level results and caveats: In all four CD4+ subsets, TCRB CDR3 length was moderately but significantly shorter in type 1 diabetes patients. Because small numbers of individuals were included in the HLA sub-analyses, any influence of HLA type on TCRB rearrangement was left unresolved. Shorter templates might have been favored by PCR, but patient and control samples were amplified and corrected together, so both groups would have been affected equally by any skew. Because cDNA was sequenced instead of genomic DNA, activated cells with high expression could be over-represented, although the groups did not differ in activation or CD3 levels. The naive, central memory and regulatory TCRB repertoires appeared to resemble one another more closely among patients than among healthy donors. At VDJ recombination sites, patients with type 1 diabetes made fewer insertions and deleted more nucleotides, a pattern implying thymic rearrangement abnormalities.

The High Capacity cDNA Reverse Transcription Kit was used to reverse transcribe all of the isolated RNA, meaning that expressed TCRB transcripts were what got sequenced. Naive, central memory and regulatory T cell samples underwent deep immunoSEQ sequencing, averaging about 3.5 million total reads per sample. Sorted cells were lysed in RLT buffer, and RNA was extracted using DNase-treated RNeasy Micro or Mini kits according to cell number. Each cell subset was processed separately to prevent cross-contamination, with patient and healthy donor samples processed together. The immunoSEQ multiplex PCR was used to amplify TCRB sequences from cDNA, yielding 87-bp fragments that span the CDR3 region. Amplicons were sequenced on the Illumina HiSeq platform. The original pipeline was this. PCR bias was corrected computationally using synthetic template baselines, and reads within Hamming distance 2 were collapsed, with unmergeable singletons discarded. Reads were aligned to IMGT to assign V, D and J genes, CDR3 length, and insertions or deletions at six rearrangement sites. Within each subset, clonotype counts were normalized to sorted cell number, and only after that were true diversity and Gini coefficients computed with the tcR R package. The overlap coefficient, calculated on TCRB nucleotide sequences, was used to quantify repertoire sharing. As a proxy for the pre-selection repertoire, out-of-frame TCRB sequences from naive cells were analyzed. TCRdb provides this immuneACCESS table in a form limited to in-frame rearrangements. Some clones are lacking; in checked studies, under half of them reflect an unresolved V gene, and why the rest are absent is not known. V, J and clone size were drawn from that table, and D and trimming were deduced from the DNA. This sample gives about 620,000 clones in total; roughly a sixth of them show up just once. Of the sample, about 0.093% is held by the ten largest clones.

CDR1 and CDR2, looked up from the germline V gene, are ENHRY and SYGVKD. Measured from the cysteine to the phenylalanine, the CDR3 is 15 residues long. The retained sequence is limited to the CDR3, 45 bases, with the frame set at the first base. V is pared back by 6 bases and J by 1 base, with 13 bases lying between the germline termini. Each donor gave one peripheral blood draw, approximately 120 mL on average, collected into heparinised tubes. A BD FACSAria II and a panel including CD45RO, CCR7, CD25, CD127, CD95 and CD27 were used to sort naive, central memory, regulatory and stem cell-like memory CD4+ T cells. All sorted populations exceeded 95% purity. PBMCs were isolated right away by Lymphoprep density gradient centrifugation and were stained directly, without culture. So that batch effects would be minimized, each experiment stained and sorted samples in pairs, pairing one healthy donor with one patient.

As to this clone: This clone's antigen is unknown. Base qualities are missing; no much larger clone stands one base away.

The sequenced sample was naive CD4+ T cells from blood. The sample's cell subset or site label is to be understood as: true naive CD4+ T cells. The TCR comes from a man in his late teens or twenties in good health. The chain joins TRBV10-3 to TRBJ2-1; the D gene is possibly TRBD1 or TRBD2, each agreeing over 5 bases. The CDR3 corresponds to CAIRAGTASYNEQFF. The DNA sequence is TGTGCCATCAGAGCCGGGACGGCGTCCTACAATGAGCAGTTCTTC.